A selection of T cell receptor beta chains follows, all from one sample in a study of control samples from healthy donors and cancer patients. The repertoire was sequenced with immunoSEQ multiplex PCR; TCRdb's copy has only in-frame clones and lacks some. The table includes more than 25,000 clones, roughly 94% detected once. Source material: blood. The receptors come from a man aged 55-75 years in good health. CDR3s include the opening cysteine and the closing phenylalanine or tryptophan. A D gene is named only where the DNA matches it firmly. The size field is filled for only some rows; it gives once, few, many or a size class.

size: .; V: TRBV5-4; D: .; J: TRBJ2-7; CDR3: CASSFGREQYF; DNA: TGTGCCAGCAGCTTCGGGCGCGAGCAGTACTTC
size: .; V: TRBV4-3; D: TRBD1; J: TRBJ2-3; CDR3: CASSPGTGISGSIQYF; DNA: TGCGCCAGCAGCCCCGGGACAGGGATATCGGGTTCCATACAGTATTTT
size: .; V: TRBV24-1; D: .; J: TRBJ2-1; CDR3: CATSLYNEQFF; DNA: TGTGCCACCAGCCTCTACAATGAGCAGTTCTTC
size: .; V: TRBV6-4; D: .; J: TRBJ1-2; CDR3: CASSLDGVGGYTF; DNA: TGTGCCAGCAGTCTGGACGGGGTCGGAGGCTACACCTTC
size: .; V: TRBV7-2; D: TRBD2; J: TRBJ2-6; CDR3: CASSLGLAGSSGANVLTF; DNA: TGTGCCAGCAGCTTAGGTCTAGCGGGGAGCTCTGGGGCCAACGTCCTGACTTTC
size: .; V: TRBV3-1/TRBV3-2; D: .; J: TRBJ1-3; CDR3: CASSQGVGNTIYF; DNA: TGTGCCAGCAGCCAGGGAGTTGGAAACACCATATATTTT
size: .; V: TRBV6-2/TRBV6-3; D: .; J: TRBJ1-1; CDR3: CASSYRGLLNTEAFF; DNA: TGTGCCAGCAGTTACCGGGGCTTGTTGAACACTGAAGCTTTCTTT
size: .; V: TRBV7-8; D: TRBD2; J: TRBJ2-2; CDR3: CASSLVSSGGLAGELFF; DNA: TGTGCCAGCAGCTTGGTCTCTAGCGGGGGATTGGCCGGGGAGCTGTTTTTT
size: .; V: TRBV7-2; D: .; J: TRBJ1-5; CDR3: CASSLGANQPQHF; DNA: TGTGCCAGCAGCTTAGGGGCTAATCAGCCCCAGCATTTT
size: .; V: TRBV7-2; D: .; J: TRBJ2-1; CDR3: CASSLPVGADEQFF; DNA: TGTGCCAGCAGCTTGCCCGTTGGGGCCGATGAGCAGTTCTTC
size: .; V: TRBV24-1; D: TRBD1; J: TRBJ2-3; CDR3: CATGDSGTGDRTQYF; DNA: TGTGCCACCGGTGATTCCGGGACAGGAGATCGGACGCAGTATTTT
size: .; V: TRBV30; D: TRBD1; J: TRBJ1-4; CDR3: CAYSTGGEKLFF; DNA: TGTGCCTACTCGACAGGGGGCGAAAAACTGTTTTTT
size: .; V: TRBV29-1; D: .; J: TRBJ1-5; CDR3: CSVEEGLNQPQHF; DNA: TGCAGCGTTGAAGAGGGGCTGAATCAGCCCCAGCATTTT
size: .; V: TRBV7-2; D: .; J: TRBJ1-1; CDR3: CASSPSPMNTEAFF; DNA: TGTGCCAGCAGCCCATCCCCTATGAACACTGAAGCTTTCTTT
size: once; V: TRBV9; D: TRBD1; J: TRBJ1-2; CDR3: CASSVQGAQGYTF; DNA: TGTGCCAGCAGCGTCCAGGGGGCGCAAGGCTACACCTTC
size: .; V: TRBV29-1; D: .; J: TRBJ2-1; CDR3: CSVARDARDGEQFF; DNA: TGCAGCGTTGCACGAGACGCAAGGGATGGTGAGCAGTTCTTC
size: .; V: TRBV6-6; D: .; J: TRBJ2-2; CDR3: CASSYSGNTGELFF; DNA: TGTGCCAGCAGTTACTCTGGGAACACCGGGGAGCTGTTTTTT
size: .; V: TRBV3-1/TRBV3-2; D: .; J: TRBJ2-2; CDR3: CASGRTGELFF; DNA: TGTGCCAGCGGGCGAACCGGGGAGCTGTTTTTT
size: .; V: TRBV27; D: .; J: TRBJ1-4; CDR3: CASSHGGGSNEKLFF; DNA: TGTGCCAGCAGCCACGGGGGGGGATCGAATGAAAAACTGTTTTTT
size: once; V: TRBV10-3; D: .; J: TRBJ1-2; CDR3: CAIRHDGPYGYTF; DNA: TGTGCCATCAGACACGACGGTCCCTATGGCTACACCTTC
size: .; V: TRBV6-6; D: .; J: TRBJ2-2; CDR3: CASSNTGELFF; DNA: TGTGCCAGCTCGAACACCGGGGAGCTGTTTTTT
size: .; V: TRBV30; D: .; J: TRBJ1-4; CDR3: CAWSVSRSNEKLFF; DNA: TGTGCCTGGAGTGTCTCTCGGAGTAATGAAAAACTGTTTTTT
size: .; V: TRBV24-1; D: TRBD1; J: TRBJ2-2; CDR3: CATSDLPGTGPNTGELFF; DNA: TGTGCCACCAGTGATTTGCCCGGGACAGGACCCAACACCGGGGAGCTGTTTTTT